This T cell receptor (beta chain) stems from a study of blood T cell repertoires in COVID-19. Study at large: COVID-19 samples from acute and convalescent phases originated in the United States, Italy and Spain.

Authors' analysis steps: It was from reference gene primer amplification that nucleated cell counts were estimated. Only in-frame clones appear in the TCRdb table, and some are missing; sequencing was by immunoSEQ multiplex PCR. V and J calls and clone size are copied from that table; D and trimming were computed from the DNA. The data contain fewer than 250,000 clones, about 80% of them singletons. Germline assignment: CDR1 GTSNPN and CDR2 SVGIG (reference sequence). V dropped 5 bases and J dropped 7 bases, with 9 bases sitting between them. This CDR3 is 12 amino acids long. Sample: peripheral blood. The J gene is TRBJ1-6, the V gene TRBV30; maybe TRBD1 (5 bases). The receptor was isolated from a woman aged 45-65 years with acute or convalescent COVID-19. CDR3 residues: CAWDRPNSPLHF. DNA of the CDR3: TGTGCCTGGGACAGACCAAATTCACCCCTCCACTTT.